A single sample is the source of the 29 T cell receptor beta chains below, sequenced in a study of tumor and adjacent non-tumor tissue in lung cancer. This sample's RNA came from whole unsorted tissue. This non-tumor lung sample came from over 3 cm beyond the tumor edge. Three rounds of nested PCR, following a modified ARM-PCR protocol, produced the TCRbeta library. MiXCR was run by TCRdb on the multiplex PCR reads, yielding one entry per CDR3 protein. In the table there are roughly 45,000 distinct CDR3 sequences, 60% of which are singletons. Material: distant non-tumor lung tissue. The receptors were sampled from a man aged 50 or older with non-small cell lung cancer.

A note on this clonotype: The junction departs from germline at one end; a sequencing error may be responsible. The rearrangement links TRBV20-1 to TRBJ1-5; D uncertain. CDR3 length: 14 residues. Germline CDR1 reads DFQATT; CDR2 reads SNEGSKA (reference sequence). For the CDR3, the DNA is TGCAGTGCTAGAATGTGGGCTGGGAATCAACCCCAGCATTTT. Its protein is CSARMWAGNQPQHF.

This clonotype was seen only a few times. It may be a read error: a sequence one base away is much more abundant. The chain joins TRBV7-8 to TRBJ2-1, with D maybe TRBD1 (6 bases). Per the germline V gene, CDR1 is SGHVS and CDR2 is FQNEAQ. The CDR3 spans 15 residues. DNA of the CDR3: TGTGTCAGCAGCCAATCAGGGGTCTCCTACAATGAGCAGTTCTTC. Protein sequence: CVSSQSGVSYNEQFF.

Comments on this clonotype: A much larger clone differs by one base, so this may be a read error. As DNA, the CDR3 is TGTGCCAGCAGCAGGGACAGGGCGTCCTCCTACGAGCGGTACTTC. This sequence encodes CASSRDRASSYERYF. The chain carries TRBV6-5 and TRBJ2-7; 9 bases map to TRBD1. The CDR3 covers 15 residues. Per germline, CDR1 MNHEY and CDR2 SVGAGI.

A remark on this clonotype: Germline and junction disagree at one end, which may indicate a read error. The chain uses TRBV6-5 and TRBJ2-6; TRBD2 might be the D (7 bases). The germline V gene has CDR1 MNHEY and CDR2 SVGAGI. The CDR3 runs 17 residues. CDR3 sequence: CAISRGGDSSGANVLTF. The CDR3 nucleotides read TGTGCCATCAGTCGCGGGGGCGACAGTTCTGGAGCCAACGTCCTGACTTTC.

This clonotype has only one observation. CDR3 residues: CASVTYAGRTKAGTNVLTF. CDR3 DNA sequence: TGTGCCAGTGTTACGTACGCCGGGCGTACGAAGGCTGGGACCAACGTCCTGACTTTC. The V gene is TRBV21-1, the J gene TRBJ2-6; the table's D gene call, TRBD1, was not cross checked with the DNA. TRBV21-1 is listed as a pseudogene. The CDR3 is made up of 19 amino acids.

This chain links TRBV20-1 with TRBJ2-7, with 7 bases identical to TRBD2. CDR3 length: 15 residues. From germline, CDR1 is DFQATT and CDR2 SNEGSKA (reference sequence). Unmatched junction bases numbered 9, after V lost 2 bases and J lost 2 bases. CDR3 in DNA: TGCAGTGCTAGAATAGCGGCGGGAGCCCCCTACGAGCAGTACTTC. It encodes CSARIAAGAPYEQYF.

Regarding this clonotype: Sequence at one end of the junction differs from germline and may be a read error. The chain has TRBV11-2 and TRBJ2-3; the D is unclear. Germline V gene lookup returns CDR1 SGHAT and CDR2 FQNNGV. This CDR3 spans 11 amino acids. The DNA for the CDR3 is TGTGTCAGCAGTCACACAGATACACAGTATTTT. Protein sequence: CVSSHTDTQYF.

The chain links TRBV28 to TRBJ1-4, with 9 nucleotides matching TRBD1. Per germline, CDR1 MDHEN and CDR2 SYDVKM. The CDR3 consists of 15 residues. Trimming removed 5 bases from V and 4 bases from J; junction bases left unmatched: 5. The CDR3 sequence is CASSPPGQGNEKLFF. The CDR3 nucleotides are TGTGCCAGCAGTCCCCCGGGACAGGGTAATGAAAAACTGTTTTTT.

This clonotype was recorded a few times. The chain employs TRBV12-3 or TRBV12-4 and TRBJ2-3, with D perhaps being TRBD1 or TRBD2 (5 bases each). Trimming removed 10 bases from V and 2 bases from J, with 13 bases in between. This CDR3 has 13 residues. CDR3 sequence reads: CANTRGLTDTQYF. The CDR3 DNA reads TGTGCCAACACTCGGGGCCTCACAGATACGCAGTATTTT.

The table lists this clonotype with a count of one. The chain uses TRBV29-1 and TRBJ1-1, with a tentative D call TRBD1 (5 bases). Germline V CDR1 and CDR2: SQVTM, ANQGSEA. CDR3 length: 13 residues. Trimming took 7 bases from V and 7 from J, leaving 19 bases between them. CDR3 sequence (DNA): TGCAGCGCTGTGGGGGATTTCGGCATTGAAGCTTTCTTT. It encodes CSAVGDFGIEAFF. Together with reference TRBV29-1 and TRBJ1-1, the CDR3 gives the full variable domain: SAVISQKPSRDICQRGTSLTIQCQVDSQVTMMFWYRQQPGQSLTLIATANQGSEATYESGFVIDKFPISRPNLTFSTLTVSNMSPEDSSIYLCSAVGDFGIEAFFGQGTRLTVV.

The V call is TRBV5-6, the J call TRBJ1-1, with a possible D match to TRBD1 (6 bases). With 4 bases removed from V and 7 bases from J, the gap between germline ends came to 23 bases. The CDR3 sequence is 16 residues long. The germline V gene has CDR1 SGHDT and CDR2 YYEEEE. This CDR3 is CASSLPRTGMNDEAFF. The CDR3 DNA sequence: TGTGCCAGCAGCCTACCAAGAACAGGGATGAACGATGAAGCTTTCTTT. Supplemented by reference TRBV5-6 and TRBJ1-1, the full variable domain reads DAGVTQSPTHLIKTRGQQVTLRCSPKSGHDTVSWYQQALGQGPQFIFQYYEEEERQRGNFPDRFSGHQFPNYSSELNVNALLLGDSALYLCASSLPRTGMNDEAFFGQGTRLTVV.

This clonotype appeared many times. The genes are TRBV10-2 and TRBJ1-5; D gene ambiguous. Trimming removed 5 bases from V and 6 bases from J, with 8 bases in between. The CDR3 consists of 12 residues. In germline, CDR1 is WSHSY, CDR2 SAAADI. The CDR3 spells CASSTGPQPQHF. The CDR3 DNA reads TGCGCCAGCAGTACCGGGCCTCAGCCCCAGCATTTT.

This clonotype showed up many times. The CDR3 nucleotides read TGTGCCAGCAGTCGCCAGGGGAGGTACGAGCAGTACTTC. It translates to CASSRQGRYEQYF. The V gene is TRBV28, the J gene TRBJ2-7; D tentatively reads TRBD1 or TRBD2 (6 bases each). The CDR3 totals 13 residues. Trimming pared 5 bases from V and 4 bases from J, leaving 12 bases between. Germline assignment: CDR1 MDHEN and CDR2 SYDVKM. Complete variable domain (other parts from reference TRBV28 and TRBJ2-7): DVKVTQSSRYLVKRTGEKVFLECVQDMDHENMFWYRQDPGLGLRLIYFSYDVKMKEKGDIPEGYSVSREKKERFSLILESASTNQTSMYLCASSRQGRYEQYFGPGTRLTVT.

J is TRBJ2-7 and V is TRBV6-1; D is unclear. The CDR3 totals 13 residues. Trimming removed 10 bases from V and 2 bases from J, with 15 bases in between. CDR1 MNHNS and CDR2 SASEGT come from the germline V gene. This CDR3 reads CATLSAAAYEQYF. In nucleotides, the CDR3 is TGTGCCACCCTAAGTGCGGCTGCCTACGAGCAGTACTTC.

This clonotype was recorded only once. CDR3: CASRLVRMGQANYDYTF. The CDR3 DNA reads TGTGCAAGTCGCTTAGTTCGCATGGGCCAAGCTAACTATGACTACACCTTC. The chain links TRBV12-2 to TRBJ1-2. TRBV12-2 counts as a pseudogene. This CDR3 has 17 residues.

A remark on this clonotype: A read error is possible here, since a much larger clone lies one base away. The gene calls are TRBV12-3 or TRBV12-4 and TRBJ2-1; either TRBD1 or TRBD2 may fit D (5 bases each). The CDR3 length is 13 residues. V lost 4 bases, J lost 14 bases, and 18 bases lay in between. The CDR3: CASSSEDKPQEFF. CDR3 sequence (DNA): TGTGCCAGCAGTTCGGAGGACAAACCCCAGGAGTTCTTC.

This clonotype appeared once. The chain's CDR3 is CISRLSRMQETQYF. CDR3 nucleotide sequence: TGCATCAGCAGGCTTTCGAGAATGCAAGAGACCCAGTACTTC. The chain couples TRBV10-2 to TRBJ2-5; no clear D. The germline V gene encodes CDR1 WSHSY and CDR2 SAAADI. The CDR3 runs to 14 residues.

In nucleotides, the CDR3 is TGTGCCAGCAGCCCCTTCCTCCCCACAGCAGGGGTTGAGACCCAGTACTTC. As protein: CASSPFLPTAGVETQYF. The genes are TRBV7-9 and TRBJ2-5, with D possibly TRBD1 on 6 matching bases. The germline V gene encodes CDR1 SEHNR and CDR2 FQNEAQ (reference sequence). V was shortened by 5 bases and J by 5 bases, with 24 bases between the two germline ends. This CDR3 is built from 17 residues.

The chain employs TRBV11-2 and TRBJ2-1, with D unclear. Trimming removed 3 bases at V and 7 bases at J, with 10 bases between. This CDR3 has 13 amino acids. CDR1 is SGHAT, CDR2 FQNNGV, per germline. CDR3 region: CASSLDPANEQFF. In DNA form, the CDR3 reads TGTGCCAGCAGCTTGGACCCCGCGAATGAGCAGTTCTTC.

Ten or more counts support this clonotype. The CDR3 spells CASGTAVENSPLHF. The CDR3 DNA reads as TGTGCCAGCGGGACTGCTGTAGAGAATTCACCCCTCCACTTT. This sequence joins TRBV2 and TRBJ1-6; TRBD1 is a possible D gene (5 bases). This CDR3 has 14 amino acids. In germline, CDR1 is SNHLY, CDR2 FYNNEI. Trimming removed 8 bases from V and 7 bases from J, with 15 bases in between.

Comment on this clonotype: With a much larger clone just one base away, this may be a read error. The missing conserved phenylalanine or tryptophan at the end of this CDR3 makes a read error likely. The CDR3 bases are TGTGCCAGCAGCATTAGGGGAGGGGCTCAATATAGCAATCAGCCCCAGCATCTT. Translated: CASSIRGGAQYSNQPQHL. The chain combines TRBV6-1 with TRBJ1-5, with D possibly matching TRBD1 (5 bases). In germline, CDR1 is MNHNS, CDR2 SASEGT. V lost 6 bases and J 0 bases, leaving 21 bases between the germline ends. This CDR3 contains 18 residues.

A few counts support this clonotype. V is TRBV2 and J is TRBJ2-1, with D tentatively TRBD1 or TRBD2 (5 bases each). This CDR3 is built from 14 residues. CDR1 is SNHLY and CDR2 is FYNNEI in the germline V gene. Trimming left V 3 bases short and J 3 bases short, with 9 bases between. This CDR3 is CASSDGADYNEQFF. CDR3 nucleotide sequence: TGTGCCAGCAGTGACGGGGCCGACTACAATGAGCAGTTCTTC. Drawing the rest from reference TRBV2 and TRBJ2-1, the complete variable domain is EPEVTQTPSHQVTQMGQEVILRCVPISNHLYFYWYRQILGQKVEFLVSFYNNEISEKSEIFDDQFSVERPDGSNFTLKIRSTKLEDSAMYFCASSDGADYNEQFFGPGTRLTVL.

The chain combines TRBV5-4 with TRBJ2-5, with 9 bases identical to TRBD1. The V segment lost 2 bases and the J segment 3 bases; nucleotides outside the gene matches: 14. Germline assignment: CDR1 SGHNT and CDR2 YYREEE (reference sequence). The CDR3 is 18 amino acids. In DNA, the CDR3 is TGTGCCAGCAGCTTTGCTTTTAAGGGGACAGGGCGGGAAGAGACCCAGTACTTC. This sequence encodes CASSFAFKGTGREETQYF.

Written as DNA, the CDR3 is TGTGCCAGCAGCACAACGGAGGGGATGATGACAGATACGCAGTATTTT. This encodes CASSTTEGMMTDTQYF. This sequence joins TRBV28 and TRBJ2-3; the D gene is possibly TRBD2 (6 bases). The CDR3 has 16 residues. Germline CDR1 and CDR2: MDHEN and SYDVKM. V dropped 6 bases and J dropped 3 bases, with 19 bases sitting between them.

Notes on this clonotype: At one end the junction does not follow the germline gene, possibly because of a read error. The gene calls are TRBV4-1 and TRBJ2-1, with a weak D call TRBD1 (5 bases). The CDR3 totals 15 residues. Germline loops: CDR1 MGHRA, CDR2 YSYEKL. The CDR3 nucleotides are TGCGCCAACAGCCAAGGGCTACAGGATACGGGTGAGCAGTTCTTC. This encodes CANSQGLQDTGEQFF.

Comments on this clonotype: Being one base from a much bigger clone, this may be a read error. The chain couples TRBV14 to TRBJ1-4; D possibly corresponds to TRBD1 (6 bases). Germline values: CDR1 SGHDN, CDR2 FVKESK. V dropped 10 bases and J dropped 3 bases, with 12 bases sitting between them. The CDR3 has 13 residues. CDR3 loop: CATPRGPNEKLFF. The CDR3 region has the DNA TGTGCCACCCCGCGGGGGCCTAATGAAAAACTGTTTTTT.

The sample holds a few counts of this clonotype. The junction departs from germline at one end; a sequencing error may be responsible. The chain is built from TRBV7-9 and TRBJ2-1; either TRBD1 or TRBD2 may supply D (5 bases each). This CDR3 spans 13 amino acids. CDR1 SEHNR and CDR2 FQNEAQ come from the germline V gene (reference sequence). This CDR3 reads CVSGRRDPLGQFF. The DNA of the CDR3 is TGTGTCAGCGGCCGCCGGGACCCTCTAGGTCAGTTCTTC.

With regard to this clonotype: One end of the junction fails to match germline, which may point to a read error. This chain connects TRBV24-1 to TRBJ2-1; 8 bases are shared with TRBD2. The CDR3 sequence is 17 residues long. CDR1 KGHDR and CDR2 SFDVKD come from the germline V gene. CDR3 sequence reads: CATSGNWLAGSFNEQFF. Here the CDR3 DNA reads TGTGCCACCAGCGGGAATTGGCTAGCGGGCTCCTTCAATGAGCAGTTCTTC.

This clonotype showed up just once. CDR3 DNA: TGTGCCAGCAGCCAAGAAGGGTCGTTGGGGACTAACATCTCCTACAATGAGCAGTTCTTC. Amino acids: CASSQEGSLGTNISYNEQFF. The chain links TRBV4-2 to TRBJ2-1, with TRBD2 identical over 7 bases. Germline CDR1 and CDR2: LGHNA and YNFKEQ. V was clipped by 0 bases and J by 0 bases; unmatched bases: 14. The CDR3 extends over 20 amino acids.